This T cell receptor beta chain was captured in a study of shared clonotypes between healthy human individuals. Study conclusions and caveats: Non-shared clonotypes had lower generation probabilities than clonotypes shared by all four sorted-subset donors. Clonotype sharing among the donors was expected to vary with sequencing depth. Naive CD4 clonotypes were shared across several donors at around 5%.

The donors were adults (healthy and HIV-negative) with no recent acute infections or vaccinations. This CDR3 comprises 15 residues. CDR1 SGHDT and CDR2 YYEEEE come from the germline V gene. Trimming took 0 bases from V and 3 from J, leaving 11 bases between them. TCRdb keeps only in-frame clones here, not all; method: immunoSEQ multiplex PCR. The table includes more than 2 million clones, about 95% detected once. Regarding this clone: The antigen is undetermined. In the same sample, other DNA sequences code for this CDR3.

The chain carries TRBV5-6 and TRBJ2-3, with no clear D. This receptor was taken from a man aged 18-30 years in good health. Sequencing was carried out using naive CD4+ T cells sorted from blood. As to subset: CD45RA+ positively selected. CDR3 DNA sequence: TGTGCCAGCAGCTTGGTTGGGGTCAAGACAGATACGCAGTATTTT. Residues: CASSLVGVKTDTQYF.